What follows is one TCR beta chain and its context. The target of this receptor is not known. Per-nucleotide qualities are absent, and no much larger clonotype sits a single base away. The V and J ends are trimmed by 4 bases and 2 bases, leaving 12 bases between them. Including the terminal cysteine and phenylalanine, the CDR3 comprises 14 residues. The DNA shown is the 42-base CDR3, in frame from base 1. The germline V gene supplies CDR1 LGHNA and CDR2 YSLEER. The donors were healthy, HIV-negative adults who had no recently reported acute infections or vaccinations. Every donor was a Caucasian adult living in Nashville, Tennessee, USA. CD4+ T cells were enriched by magnetic negative selection; naive cells were then positively selected on CD45RA, and the negative fraction formed the memory subset. Blood was collected by leukapheresis, and PBMCs were isolated by Ficoll-Histopaque density gradient centrifugation and then cryopreserved in liquid nitrogen vapor phase. Analytical flow cytometry was used to check the purity and quantity of each magnetically sorted T cell population. From each sorted fraction, genomic DNA was isolated and quantified by UV absorbance on a Nanodrop 2000c.

The data stem from a study of shared clonotypes between healthy human individuals (dated by TCRdb to 2020 to 2021). Some background on the complete study: A few men and a couple of women, aged 18 to 49 years, made up the cohort. For each donor, CD4 naive and CD4 memory were each given three plates, CD8 naive was given two plates, and CD8 memory was given one plate. To estimate repertoire size and how much clonotypes are shared between individuals, the study performed deep sequencing of blood TCR repertoires from about five healthy adults. Libraries were prepared and TCR repertoires were sequenced by different laboratories using diverse techniques, in order to increase sequencing depth and limit assay-specific biases. Per donor, leukapheresis produced somewhere between about 0.85 and 9.5 billion PBMCs. The study at large found these results: Clonotypes shared by all four sorted-subset donors showed higher generation probabilities than non-shared clonotypes. Across four donors, around 5% of naive CD4, approximately 3.5% of naive CD8, 2.3% of memory CD4, and 0.4% of memory CD8 clonotypes were shared. Naive subsets generally had larger estimated clonotype richness than memory subsets did. Pairwise subsampling indicated that sequencing depth was expected to affect the degree of clonotype sharing among donors. Sampling was restricted to blood, and TCR repertoires in tissues likely differ from the TCR repertoires found in blood. Incomplete sequencing was indicated by rarefaction of sorted-subset datasets, despite the large sequencing depth. Because the study included only a small number of donors, the genetic and exposure-history diversity represented was limited.

Using the deep immunoSEQ assay, multiplex PCR amplified TCR CDR3 regions from genomic DNA. Genomic DNA extracted from each cell subset was distributed evenly over all wells of several immunoSEQ 96-well plates, and each plate served as one replicate. For sorted subsets, around 200 ng genomic DNA, equal to 25,000 to 35,000 T cell genomes, was loaded into each replicate PCR. Purified libraries were measured with a Qubit 3.0 fluorometer, size-checked on a Bioanalyzer 2100, and measured again with the KAPA Library Quantification kit. Each immunoSEQ 96-well plate was sequenced on its own single-read 150-cycle Illumina NextSeq 550 flow cell. The study's own analysis went as follows. Because only junctional sequences without quality scores were contained in the immunoSEQ output, filtering matching that applied to full-length reads could not be performed. To assign V/J genes and CDR3, sequences were annotated using PyIR, a Python wrapper for IgBLAST v1.9, with IMGT germline references. Reads with weak V/J assignments (E-value above 1e-6), missing CDR3, stop codons, out-of-frame junctions, or ambiguous translated residues were removed. V3J clonotypes were defined as sequences sharing an identical inferred V gene, J gene, and CDR3 amino acid sequence. Percentage overlap between repertoires was computed as shared unique clonotypes divided by the size of the smaller repertoire. RTK rarefaction, the Chao1 estimator, and Recon v2.1 estimates of unobserved clonotypes were used to assess repertoire richness. Generation probabilities for all TCRbeta clonotypes obtained by the gDNA method from a handful of donors were computed using OLGA. Here the immuneACCESS table is served through TCRdb, limited to in-frame sequences with V and J called. Missing clones are a known gap in these copies; in checked studies unresolved V genes cover under half, and the rest lacks a known reason. For V, J and clone size, that table is used; D and trimming come from the DNA. The sample records some 1.5 million clones, about 98% of which are singletons. The top ten clones comprise 0.4% to 0.45% of the sample.

The chain was built from TRBV4-3 and TRBJ2-7; TRBD1 might be the D gene, on 5 matching bases. Sequences were obtained from naive CD4+ T cells sorted from blood. The cell subset or site tag for this specimen amounts to: CD45RA+ positively selected. The sequence was obtained from a man aged 25-40 years in good health. At the DNA level, the sequence is TGCGCCAGCAGCCTTGGACACGGAACCTACGAGCAGTACTTC. Translated, it gives CASSLGHGTYEQYF.